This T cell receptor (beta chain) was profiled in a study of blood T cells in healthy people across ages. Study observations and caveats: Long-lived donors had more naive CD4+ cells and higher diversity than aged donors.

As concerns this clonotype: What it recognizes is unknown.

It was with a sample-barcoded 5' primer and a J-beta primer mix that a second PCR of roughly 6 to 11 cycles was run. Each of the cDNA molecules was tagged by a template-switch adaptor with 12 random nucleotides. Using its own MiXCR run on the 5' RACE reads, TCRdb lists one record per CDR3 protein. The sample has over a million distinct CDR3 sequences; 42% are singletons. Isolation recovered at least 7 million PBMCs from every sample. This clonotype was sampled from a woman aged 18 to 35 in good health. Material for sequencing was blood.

The DNA for the CDR3 is TGTGCCAGCAGCCAAGATCCGACAAACACAGATACGCAGTATTTT. This sequence encodes CASSQDPTNTDTQYF. V usage is TRBV3-1 and J usage is TRBJ2-3; D unresolved. The V end was cut by 0 bases, the J end by 2 bases, with 9 bases between. The CDR3 is 15 amino acids. CDR1 LGHDT and CDR2 YNNKEL come from the germline V gene (reference sequence).